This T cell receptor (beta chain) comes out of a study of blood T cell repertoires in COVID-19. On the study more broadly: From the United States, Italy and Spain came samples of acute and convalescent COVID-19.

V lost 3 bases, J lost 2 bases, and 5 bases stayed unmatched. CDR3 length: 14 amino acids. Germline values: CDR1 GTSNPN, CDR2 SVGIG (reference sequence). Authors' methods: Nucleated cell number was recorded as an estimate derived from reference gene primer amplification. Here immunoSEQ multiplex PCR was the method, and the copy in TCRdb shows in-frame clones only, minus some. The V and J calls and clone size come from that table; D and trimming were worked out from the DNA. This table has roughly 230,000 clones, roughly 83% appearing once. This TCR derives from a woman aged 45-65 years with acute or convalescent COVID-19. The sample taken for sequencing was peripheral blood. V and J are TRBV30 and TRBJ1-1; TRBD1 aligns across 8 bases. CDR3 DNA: TGTGCCTGGAGGGAGGACAGGGTAAACACTGAAGCTTTCTTT. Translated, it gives CAWREDRVNTEAFF.